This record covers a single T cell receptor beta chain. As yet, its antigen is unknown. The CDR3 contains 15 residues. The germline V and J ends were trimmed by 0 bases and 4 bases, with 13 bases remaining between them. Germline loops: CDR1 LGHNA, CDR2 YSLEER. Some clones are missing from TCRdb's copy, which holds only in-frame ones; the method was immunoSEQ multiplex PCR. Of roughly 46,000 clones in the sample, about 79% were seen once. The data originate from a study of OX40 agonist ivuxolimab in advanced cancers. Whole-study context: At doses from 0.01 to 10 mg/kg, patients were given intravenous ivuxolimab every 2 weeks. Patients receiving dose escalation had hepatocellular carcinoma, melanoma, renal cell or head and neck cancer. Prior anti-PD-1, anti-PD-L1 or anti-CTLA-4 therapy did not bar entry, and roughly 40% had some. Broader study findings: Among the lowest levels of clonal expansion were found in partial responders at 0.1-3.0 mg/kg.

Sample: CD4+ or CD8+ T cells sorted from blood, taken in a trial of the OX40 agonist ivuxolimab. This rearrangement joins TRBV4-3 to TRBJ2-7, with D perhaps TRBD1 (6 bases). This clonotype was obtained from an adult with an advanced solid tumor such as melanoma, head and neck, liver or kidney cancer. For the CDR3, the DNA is TGCGCCAGCAGCCAAGACCCACAGGGTGGGTACGAGCAGTACTTC. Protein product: CASSQDPQGGYEQYF.